One sample yielded the 23 T cell receptor beta chains listed below, sequenced in a study of blood T cell repertoires in COVID-19. Assay used: immunoSEQ multiplex PCR; TCRdb lists only in-frame clones, some missing. The sample lists under 250,000 clones, around 84% occurring once. The sample taken for sequencing was peripheral blood. These receptor sequences come from a woman aged 55-75 years who had recovered from COVID-19.

This chain joins TRBV7-9 and TRBJ2-3; 10 nucleotides line up with TRBD2. Germline V lookup: CDR1 SEHNR, CDR2 FQNEAQ (reference sequence). V shed 7 bases, J shed 2 bases, and the junction held 3 bases outside the gene matches. This CDR3 has 14 residues. CDR3 nucleotides: TGTGCCAGCAACCTAGCGGGGGCCACAGATACGCAGTATTTT. Amino acids: CASNLAGATDTQYF.

This chain connects TRBV18 to TRBJ1-1; 8 nucleotides match TRBD1. This CDR3 comprises 21 residues. Germline-derived CDR1 and CDR2 are KGHSH and LQKENI. Germline trimming cut 5 bases from V and 0 bases from J; bases unmatched to any gene: 23. The CDR3 protein is CASSTQETGVNISPVNTEAFF. The CDR3 coding sequence is TGTGCCAGCTCAACCCAAGAGACAGGGGTGAATATATCGCCGGTGAACACTGAAGCTTTCTTT.

The chain is built from TRBV15 and TRBJ2-2; D perhaps matches TRBD1 (6 bases). The V end was cut by 9 bases, the J end by 0 bases, with 11 bases between. The CDR3 runs to 14 residues. Germline V CDR1 and CDR2: LNHNV, YYDKDF (reference sequence). CDR3 sequence (DNA): TGTGCCACGAAACAGGGCCCGAACACCGGGGAGCTGTTTTTT. Translated, it gives CATKQGPNTGELFF.

On this clone itself: Other DNA variants within this sample encode the same CDR3. V is TRBV5-1 and J is TRBJ1-4; the match to TRBD1 covers 9 bases. CDR1 is SGHRS, CDR2 YFSETQ, per germline. J gave up 6 bases and V 3 bases, and 3 bases lay outside the gene matches. This CDR3 spans 14 amino acids. In DNA form, the CDR3 reads TGCGCCAGCAGCTCGGGACAGGGAGATGAAAAACTGTTTTTT. This encodes CASSSGQGDEKLFF. Variable domain in full (rest from reference TRBV5-1 and TRBJ1-4): KAGVTQTPRYLIKTRGQQVTLSCSPISGHRSVSWYQQTPGQGLQFLFEYFSETQRNKGNFPGRFSGRQFSNSRSEMNVSTLELGDSALYLCASSSGQGDEKLFFGSGTQLSVL.

This clone was detected once. The chain uses TRBV27 and TRBJ1-5, with 8 bases that match TRBD1. V gave up 5 bases and J gave up 7 bases; unmatched junction bases: 1. There are 12 residues in the CDR3. Germline CDR1 is MNHEY and CDR2 is SMNVEV (reference sequence). CDR3: CASSGQGQPQHF. As DNA, the CDR3 is TGTGCCAGCAGTGGACAGGGACAGCCCCAGCATTTT.

This clone was counted only a few times. The chain links TRBV4-2 to TRBJ1-2, with D unclear. V lost 1 base to trimming and J lost 2 bases, with 5 bases between them. The CDR3 runs to 13 residues. Germline CDR1 reads LGHNA; CDR2 reads YNFKEQ. The CDR3 spells CASSQAQNYGYTF. CDR3 nucleotides: TGTGCCAGCAGCCAAGCACAGAACTATGGCTACACCTTC.

V is TRBV27 and J is TRBJ2-7; D is perhaps TRBD1 (5 bases). Germline loops: CDR1 MNHEY, CDR2 SMNVEV (reference sequence). The CDR3 totals 13 residues. The ends were cut back, 4 bases at V and 0 bases at J, with 7 bases in the middle. The CDR3 spells CASSSGPSYEQYF. CDR3 nucleotide sequence: TGTGCCAGCAGTTCAGGGCCCTCCTACGAGCAGTACTTC.

The CDR3 nucleotides read TGTGCCTGGAGTCCCCGAGAGGGGACCCAGTACTTC. Its translation: CAWSPREGTQYF. This chain connects TRBV30 to TRBJ2-5, with D possibly TRBD2 on 5 matching bases. The germline gives CDR1 GTSNPN, CDR2 SVGIG (reference sequence). The CDR3 extends over 12 amino acids. V was shortened by 2 bases and J by 7 bases, with 11 bases between the two germline ends.

V is TRBV6-6 and J is TRBJ1-2; tentative D call: TRBD1 (5 bases). The germline V gene encodes CDR1 MNHNY and CDR2 SVGAGI (reference sequence). The CDR3 is 16 residues long. V was trimmed by 8 bases and J by 6 bases, leaving 25 bases between them. CDR3 nucleotide sequence: TGTGCCAGCGTTTTCACTGGGGCAGTGACCTTTGATGGCTACACCTTC. Protein: CASVFTGAVTFDGYTF.

The chain carries TRBV12-3 or TRBV12-4 and TRBJ1-5; D might be TRBD1 (6 bases). With 3 bases removed from V and 11 bases from J, the gap between germline ends came to 14 bases. This CDR3 comprises 13 residues. This CDR3 is CASSLGTPGAQHF. The CDR3 DNA follows: TGTGCCAGCAGTTTGGGAACCCCAGGGGCCCAGCATTTT.

This clone was observed a few times. V gene TRBV13 combines with J gene TRBJ2-2; 7 bases line up with TRBD1. The germline gives CDR1 PRHDT, CDR2 FYEKMQ (reference sequence). The CDR3 has 13 amino acids. J lost 3 bases, V lost 9 bases, and 4 bases had no gene match. This chain's CDR3 is CASKQGYTGELFF. The CDR3 nucleotides read TGTGCCAGTAAACAGGGGTACACCGGGGAGCTGTTTTTT.

This chain joins TRBV7-9 and TRBJ2-1; TRBD1 matches at 8 bases. V dropped 5 bases and J dropped 8; count of bases not matched to a gene: 5. CDR1 and CDR2 from the germline V gene are SEHNR and FQNEAQ (reference sequence). The CDR3 covers 13 residues. The CDR3 DNA reads as TGTGCCAGCAGCCCCAGGGGGCCTGATGAGCAGTTCTTC. Translating gives CASSPRGPDEQFF.

J is TRBJ2-5 and V is TRBV3-1 (or the pseudogene TRBV3-2); TRBD1 is a possible D gene (5 bases). This CDR3 region has 17 residues. Germline CDR1 LGHDT, CDR2 YNNKEL (reference sequence). The V and J ends lost 0 bases and 5 bases respectively, with 19 bases between them. In DNA form, the CDR3 reads TGTGCCAGCAGCCAAGATAGGGGCCACGAACTGGACGAGACCCAGTACTTC. Translated: CASSQDRGHELDETQYF.

The rearrangement joins TRBV18 to TRBJ2-3; D is ambiguous. V shed 2 bases and J shed 2 bases, with 8 bases lying between them. The CDR3 consists of 14 residues. Germline V gives CDR1 KGHSH, CDR2 LQKENI. CDR3 DNA: TGTGCCAGCTCACCAAGCCAGGACACAGATACGCAGTATTTT. Translated: CASSPSQDTDTQYF.

This chain joins TRBV7-9 and TRBJ1-1; no clear D gene. V lost 5 bases, J lost 0 bases, and 16 bases lay in between. CDR3 size: 16 residues. Germline CDR1 and CDR2: SEHNR and FQNEAQ (reference sequence). CDR3 bases: TGTGCCAGCAGCCCCCCCAGTTACCTTCTGAACACTGAAGCTTTCTTT. It translates to CASSPPSYLLNTEAFF.

The V and J genes are TRBV21-1 and TRBJ2-7; TRBD1, the table's D call, was not compared with the DNA. TRBV21-1 is marked as a pseudogene. The CDR3 is made up of 15 amino acids. The CDR3 protein is CASSKTGPSNYEQYF. CDR3 bases: TGTGCCAGCAGCAAGACAGGACCAAGTAACTACGAGCAGTACTTC.

This clone was seen a single time. This sample includes further DNA sequences coding for the same CDR3. The V gene is TRBV7-3, the J gene TRBJ1-1, with D tentatively TRBD1 (5 bases). The CDR3 is 13 residues long. Germline CDR1 SGHTA, CDR2 FQGTGA. Trimming shortened V by 5 bases and J by 2 bases, and 9 bases separated the two germline ends. This CDR3 is CASSLQGNTEAFF. In DNA form, the CDR3 reads TGTGCCAGCAGCCTTCAGGGAAACACTGAAGCTTTCTTT.

The chain carries TRBV5-1 and TRBJ2-7, with 7 bases matching TRBD2. V dropped 2 bases and J dropped 0; count of bases not matched to a gene: 8. Germline assignment: CDR1 SGHRS and CDR2 YFSETQ. The length of the CDR3 is 16 residues. The DNA for the CDR3 is TGCGCCAGCAGCTTCTCGAGCGGGGTAAGCTCCTACGAGCAGTACTTC. This gives the protein CASSFSSGVSSYEQYF.

This chain uses TRBV5-1 with TRBJ2-1; 8 bases agree with TRBD1. The V gene's germline CDR1 is SGHRS and CDR2 YFSETQ. This CDR3 is built from 12 residues. V shed 7 bases, J shed 3 bases, and the junction held 0 bases outside the gene matches. The CDR3 here is CASGQGYNEQFF. CDR3 coding DNA: TGCGCCAGCGGACAGGGCTACAATGAGCAGTTCTTC.

The rearrangement links TRBV25-1 to TRBJ2-6; D gene unclear. In germline, CDR1 is MGHDK, CDR2 SYGVNS. The ends were cut back, 5 bases at V and 1 base at J, with 9 bases in the middle. The CDR3 runs to 15 residues. CDR3 protein: CASSSRLSGANVLTF. CDR3 DNA: TGTGCCAGCAGTTCTCGTCTATCTGGGGCCAACGTCCTGACTTTC.

V gene TRBV20-1 combines with J gene TRBJ2-1, with D possibly TRBD1 on 5 matching bases. Germline-derived CDR1 and CDR2 are DFQATT and SNEGSKA (reference sequence). Trimming removed 3 bases at V and 3 bases at J, with 12 bases between. This CDR3 has 14 residues. CDR3 protein: CSASRTHVYNEQFF. In DNA form, the CDR3 reads TGCAGTGCTAGTAGGACACACGTCTACAATGAGCAGTTCTTC.

This chain joins TRBV11-2 and TRBJ2-2, with D possibly being TRBD2 (6 bases). V was shortened by 4 bases and J by 4 bases, with 13 bases between the two germline ends. The CDR3 is 15 residues long. Germline loops: CDR1 SGHAT, CDR2 FQNNGV. CDR3 sequence: CASSWSSAVTGELFF. The CDR3 coding sequence is TGTGCCAGCAGCTGGTCTAGCGCCGTCACCGGGGAGCTGTTTTTT. The variable domain in full, with the rest retrieved from reference TRBV11-2 and TRBJ2-2, is EAGVAQSPRYKIIEKRQSVAFWCNPISGHATLYWYQQILGQGPKLLIQFQNNGVVDDSQLPKDRFSAERLKGVDSTLKIQPAKLEDSAVYLCASSWSSAVTGELFFGEGSRLTVL.

This chain links TRBV5-6 with TRBJ1-4; 7 bases align to TRBD1. The CDR3 has 16 amino acids. CDR1 SGHDT and CDR2 YYEEEE come from the germline V gene. V trimming: 7 bases; J trimming: 5 bases; junction bases outside the gene matches: 14. The CDR3 reads CASVSGRDRRNEKLFF. The CDR3 DNA reads TGTGCCAGCGTATCCGGCCGGGACAGAAGAAATGAAAAACTGTTTTTT. The full variable domain, rest sourced from reference TRBV5-6 and TRBJ1-4, is DAGVTQSPTHLIKTRGQQVTLRCSPKSGHDTVSWYQQALGQGPQFIFQYYEEEERQRGNFPDRFSGHQFPNYSSELNVNALLLGDSALYLCASVSGRDRRNEKLFFGSGTQLSVL.